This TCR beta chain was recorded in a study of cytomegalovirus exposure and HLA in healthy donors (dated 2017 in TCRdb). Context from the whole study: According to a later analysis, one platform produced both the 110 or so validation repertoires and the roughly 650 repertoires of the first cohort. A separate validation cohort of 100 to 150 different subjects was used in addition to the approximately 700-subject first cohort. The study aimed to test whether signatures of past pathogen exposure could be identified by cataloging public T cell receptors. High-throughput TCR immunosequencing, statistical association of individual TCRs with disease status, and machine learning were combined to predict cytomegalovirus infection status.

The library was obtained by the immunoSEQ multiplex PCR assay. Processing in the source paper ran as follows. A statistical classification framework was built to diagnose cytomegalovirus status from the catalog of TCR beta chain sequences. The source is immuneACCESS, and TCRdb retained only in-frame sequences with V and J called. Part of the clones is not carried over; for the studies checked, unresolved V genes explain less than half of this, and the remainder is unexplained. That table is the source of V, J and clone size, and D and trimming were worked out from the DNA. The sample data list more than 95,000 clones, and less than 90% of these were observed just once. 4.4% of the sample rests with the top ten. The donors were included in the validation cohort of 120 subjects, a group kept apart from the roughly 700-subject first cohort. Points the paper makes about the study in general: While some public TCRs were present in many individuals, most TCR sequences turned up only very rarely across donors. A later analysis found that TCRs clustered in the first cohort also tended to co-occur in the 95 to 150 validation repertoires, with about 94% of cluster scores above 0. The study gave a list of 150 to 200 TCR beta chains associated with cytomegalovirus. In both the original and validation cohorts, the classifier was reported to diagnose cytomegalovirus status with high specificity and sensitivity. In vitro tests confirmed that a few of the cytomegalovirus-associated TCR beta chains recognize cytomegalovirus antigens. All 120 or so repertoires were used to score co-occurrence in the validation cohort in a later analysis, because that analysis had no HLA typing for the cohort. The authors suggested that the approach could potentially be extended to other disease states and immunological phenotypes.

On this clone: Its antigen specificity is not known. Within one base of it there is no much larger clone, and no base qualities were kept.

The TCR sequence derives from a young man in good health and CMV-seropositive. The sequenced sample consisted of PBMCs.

The DNA is TGTGCCAGCAGTACGGACTACAGCACAGATACGCAGTATTTT. It specifies CASSTDYSTDTQYF. Rearrangement joined TRBV6-5 to TRBJ2-3, and perhaps TRBD2 as D gene, on 6 matching bases. Based on the germline V gene, the CDR1 and CDR2 sequences are MNHEY and SVGAGI. The CDR3 runs 14 amino acids, cysteine and phenylalanine included. Just the 42-base CDR3 DNA is kept, in frame starting at base 1. V loses 5 bases, J loses 0 bases, and the germline ends lie 9 bases apart.